A selection of T cell receptor beta chains follows, all from one sample in a study of blood T cells in healthy people across ages. MiXCR was run by TCRdb on the 5' RACE reads, yielding one entry per CDR3 protein. The sample lists 1 million or so distinct CDR3 sequences, under 30% occurring once. The same sample was also studied in work on T cells of mothers and their children.

Material for sequencing was blood. Receptors were obtained from a girl aged 2-10 years in good health. The CDR3 runs from the conserved cysteine through the conserved F or W. The D gene is left open where the match is weak. Clone size is shown for a subset of rows, as once, few, many or a class of expanded clone.

clone size	V gene	D gene	J gene	CDR3 protein	CDR3 DNA
.	TRBV25-1	TRBD1	TRBJ1-1	CASSARDRGNTEAFF	TGTGCCAGCAGTGCCCGGGACAGGGGGAACACTGAAGCTTTCTTT
.	TRBV10-3	TRBD1	TRBJ2-2	CAISERTGPTGELFF	TGTGCCATCAGTGAGAGGACAGGGCCCACCGGGGAGCTGTTTTTT
.	TRBV10-3	.	TRBJ2-3	CARRAAYTDTQYF	TGTGCCAGGCGGGCGGCCTACACAGATACGCAGTATTTT
few	TRBV5-6	.	TRBJ1-4	CASSFADEKPFF	TGTGCCAGCAGCTTCGCTGATGAAAAACCGTTTTTT
few	TRBV2	TRBD2	TRBJ2-5	CASSESANSGGPWETQYF	TGTGCCAGCAGTGAATCGGCAAATAGCGGGGGCCCCTGGGAGACCCAGTACTTC
few	TRBV18	.	TRBJ1-1	CASSPSITGNTEAFF	TGTGCCAGCTCACCCTCGATTACGGGTAACACTGAAGCTTTCTTT
once	TRBV2	.	TRBJ1-2	CASSALAPGYGYTF	TGTGCCAGCAGTGCGTTGGCGCCGGGATATGGCTACACCTTC
.	TRBV29-1	.	TRBJ2-3	CSVVPGPAGDTQYF	TGCAGCGTTGTTCCAGGGCCGGCCGGAGATACGCAGTATTTT
.	TRBV5-1	.	TRBJ2-1	CASSPTTGISENEQFF	TGCGCCAGCAGCCCCACAACAGGGATTTCAGAGAATGAGCAGTTCTTC
few	TRBV4-1	TRBD2	TRBJ2-1	CASSTTSGLPNEQFF	TGCGCCAGCAGCACAACTAGCGGTCTTCCCAATGAGCAGTTCTTC
few	TRBV3-1	TRBD2	TRBJ2-5	CASSPRGREGETQYF	TGTGCCAGCAGCCCTCGGGGCCGGGAGGGAGAGACCCAGTACTTC
few	TRBV9	.	TRBJ2-2	CASSPRGGGAKAGELFF	TGTGCCAGCAGCCCCCGCGGTGGGGGGGCGAAGGCGGGGGAGCTGTTTTTT
.	TRBV11-2	.	TRBJ2-3	CASSFGLLTDTQYF	TGTGCCAGCAGCTTTGGTCTGCTCACAGATACGCAGTATTTT
.	TRBV6-5	.	TRBJ1-5	CASSRQSSQPQHF	TGTGCCAGCAGTCGACAGTCTTCTCAGCCCCAGCATTTT
few	TRBV6-5	.	TRBJ2-7	CASSRPNF	TGTGCCAGCAGTCGCCCAAACTTC
.	TRBV29-1	.	TRBJ2-7	CSVTWYGEGSYGQYF	TGCAGCGTGACCTGGTACGGCGAAGGGTCCTACGGGCAGTACTTC
.	TRBV7-9	TRBD1	TRBJ1-2	CASSRMGGQKPGYGYTF	TGTGCCAGCAGCCGTATGGGGGGACAGAAGCCTGGCTATGGCTACACCTTC
few	TRBV7-9	.	TRBJ1-1	CASSLLGVETEAFF	TGTGCCAGCAGCTTATTGGGCGTTGAGACTGAAGCTTTCTTT
.	TRBV6-2/TRBV6-3	.	TRBJ2-7	CASSSRTSISSYEQYF	TGTGCCAGCAGTTCCCGAACTAGTATCTCCTCCTACGAGCAGTACTTC
.	TRBV7-2	.	TRBJ2-2	CASWPSLGGELFF	TGTGCCAGCTGGCCCTCTCTCGGCGGGGAGCTGTTTTTT
few	TRBV28	.	TRBJ2-7	CASSYGQGSSYEQYF	TGTGCCAGCAGTTACGGGCAGGGCAGCTCCTACGAGCAGTACTTC
.	TRBV5-1	.	TRBJ2-7	CASSLEAGNSYEQYF	TGCGCCAGCAGCTTGGAGGCGGGCAACTCCTACGAGCAGTACTTC
.	TRBV18	.	TRBJ2-6	CTSSTLVRAGANVLTF	TGTACCAGCTCTACCCTCGTAAGGGCTGGGGCCAACGTCCTGACTTTC